Below, 4 T cell receptor beta chains from the same sample are listed, as sequenced in a study of blood T cell repertoires in COVID-19. Sequenced by immunoSEQ multiplex PCR; TCRdb stores in-frame clones only, minus some. In the table there are around 83,000 clones, roughly 91% of which are singletons. Source material: peripheral blood. Source of these receptors: a man aged 70-80 years with active or convalescent COVID-19.

The chain joins TRBV30 to TRBJ1-1; the D is unclear. Looked up from germline, CDR1 is GTSNPN and CDR2 is SVGIG (reference sequence). Between the trimmed V and J ends, which lost 3 bases and 4 bases, there was a span of 15 bases. CDR3 length equals 14 residues. The CDR3 DNA reads as TGTGCCTGGAGCGTTGTGGTTAGCGGCACTGAAGCTTTCTTT. This codes for CAWSVVVSGTEAFF.

The rearrangement links TRBV13 to TRBJ2-1; TRBD2 aligns across 14 bases. CDR3 length: 16 residues. V gave up 8 bases and J gave up 8 bases; unmatched junction bases: 11. Germline V CDR1 and CDR2: PRHDT, FYEKMQ (reference sequence). The CDR3 region has the DNA TGTGCCAGCTTAGATGGGGGACTAGCGGGAGCCTATGAGCAGTTCTTC. It encodes CASLDGGLAGAYEQFF.

This clone was counted once. The chain couples TRBV12-3 or TRBV12-4 to TRBJ1-2; D is uncertain. Deletions cut 3 bases from V and 8 bases from J, with 13 bases between. CDR3 length equals 13 residues. Here the CDR3 reads CASSFRPRGGYTF. CDR3 DNA: TGTGCCAGCAGTTTTCGGCCCCGAGGAGGCTACACCTTC.

The CDR3 DNA is TGTGCTAGTGGTTTCGGGGGGGTTAGCACAGATACGCAGTATTTT. It is translated as CASGFGGVSTDTQYF. The chain recombines TRBV12-5 with TRBJ2-3; the match to TRBD2 covers 8 bases. CDR1 is LGHNT and CDR2 is FRNRAP in the germline V gene. J lost 0 bases, V lost 3 bases, and 2 bases had no gene match. The CDR3 consists of 15 residues.